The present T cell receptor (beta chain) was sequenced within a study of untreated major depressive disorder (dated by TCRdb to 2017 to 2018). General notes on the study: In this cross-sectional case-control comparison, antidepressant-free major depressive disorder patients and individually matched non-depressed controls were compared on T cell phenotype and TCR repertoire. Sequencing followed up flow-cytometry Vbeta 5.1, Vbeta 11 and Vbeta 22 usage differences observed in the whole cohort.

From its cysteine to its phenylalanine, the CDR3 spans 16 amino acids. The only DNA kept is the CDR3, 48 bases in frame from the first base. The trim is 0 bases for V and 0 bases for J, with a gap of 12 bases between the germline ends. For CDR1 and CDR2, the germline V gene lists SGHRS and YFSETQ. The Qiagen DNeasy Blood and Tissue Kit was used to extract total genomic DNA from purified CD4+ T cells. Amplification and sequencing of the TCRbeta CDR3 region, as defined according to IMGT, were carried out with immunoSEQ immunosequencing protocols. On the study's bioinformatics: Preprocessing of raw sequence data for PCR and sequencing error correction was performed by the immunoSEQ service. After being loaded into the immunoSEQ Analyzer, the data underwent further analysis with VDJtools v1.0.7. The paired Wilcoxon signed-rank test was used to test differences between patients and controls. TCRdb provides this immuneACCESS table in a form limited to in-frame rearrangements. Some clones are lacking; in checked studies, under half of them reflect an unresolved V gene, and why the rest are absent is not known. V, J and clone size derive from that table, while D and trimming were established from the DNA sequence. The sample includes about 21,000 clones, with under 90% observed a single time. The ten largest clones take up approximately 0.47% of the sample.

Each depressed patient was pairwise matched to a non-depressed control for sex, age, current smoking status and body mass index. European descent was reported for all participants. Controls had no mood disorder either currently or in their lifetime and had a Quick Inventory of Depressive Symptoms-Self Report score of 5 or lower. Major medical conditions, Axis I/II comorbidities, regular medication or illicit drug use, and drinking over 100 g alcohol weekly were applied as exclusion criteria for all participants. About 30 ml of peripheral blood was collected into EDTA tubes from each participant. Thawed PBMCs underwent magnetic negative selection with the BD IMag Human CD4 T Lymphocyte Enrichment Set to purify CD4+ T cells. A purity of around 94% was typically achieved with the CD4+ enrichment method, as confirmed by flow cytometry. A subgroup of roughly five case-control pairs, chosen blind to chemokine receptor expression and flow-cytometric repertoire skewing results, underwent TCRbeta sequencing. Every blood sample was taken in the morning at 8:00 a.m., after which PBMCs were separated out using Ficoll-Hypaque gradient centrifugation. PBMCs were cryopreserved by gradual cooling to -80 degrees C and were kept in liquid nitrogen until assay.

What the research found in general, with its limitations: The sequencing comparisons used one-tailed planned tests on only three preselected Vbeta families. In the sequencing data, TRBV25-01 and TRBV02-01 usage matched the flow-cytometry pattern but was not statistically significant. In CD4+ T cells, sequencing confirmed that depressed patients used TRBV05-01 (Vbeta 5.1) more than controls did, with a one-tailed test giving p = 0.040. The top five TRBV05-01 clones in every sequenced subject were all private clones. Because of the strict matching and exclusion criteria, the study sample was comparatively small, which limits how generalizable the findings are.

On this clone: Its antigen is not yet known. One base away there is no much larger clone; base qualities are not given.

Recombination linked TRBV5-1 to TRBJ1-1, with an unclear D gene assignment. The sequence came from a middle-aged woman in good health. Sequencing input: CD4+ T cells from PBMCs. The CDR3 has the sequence CASSLDPPGMNTEAFF. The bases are TGCGCCAGCAGCTTGGATCCCCCGGGGATGAACACTGAAGCTTTCTTT.